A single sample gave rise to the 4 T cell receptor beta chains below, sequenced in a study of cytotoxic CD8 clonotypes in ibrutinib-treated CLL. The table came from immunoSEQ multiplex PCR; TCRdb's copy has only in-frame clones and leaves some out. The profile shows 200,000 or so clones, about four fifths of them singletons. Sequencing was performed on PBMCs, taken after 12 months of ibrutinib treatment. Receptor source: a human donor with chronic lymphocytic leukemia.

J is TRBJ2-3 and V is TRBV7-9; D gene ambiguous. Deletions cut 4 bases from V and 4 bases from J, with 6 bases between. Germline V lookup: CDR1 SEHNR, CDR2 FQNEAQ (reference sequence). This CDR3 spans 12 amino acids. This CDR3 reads CASSSGSDTQYF. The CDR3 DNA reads TGTGCCAGCAGCTCCGGGTCAGATACGCAGTATTTT.

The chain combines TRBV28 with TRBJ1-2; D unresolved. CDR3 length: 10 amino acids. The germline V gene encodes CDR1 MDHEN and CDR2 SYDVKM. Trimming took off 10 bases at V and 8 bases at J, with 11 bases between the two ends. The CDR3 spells CATLLVGYTF. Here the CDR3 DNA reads TGTGCCACCCTTTTAGTAGGCTACACCTTC.

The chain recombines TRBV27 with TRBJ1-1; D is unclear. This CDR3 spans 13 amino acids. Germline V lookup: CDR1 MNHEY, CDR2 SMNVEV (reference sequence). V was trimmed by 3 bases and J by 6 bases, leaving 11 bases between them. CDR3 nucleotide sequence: TGTGCCAGCAGTTTCGGGCGAGAGGCTGAAGCTTTCTTT. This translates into CASSFGREAEAFF.

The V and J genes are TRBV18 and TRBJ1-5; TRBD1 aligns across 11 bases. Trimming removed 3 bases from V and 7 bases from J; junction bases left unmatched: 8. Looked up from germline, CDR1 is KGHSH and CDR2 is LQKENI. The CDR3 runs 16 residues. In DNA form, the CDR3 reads TGTGCCAGCTCACCTTCCGGGACAGGGGGTCGGCAGCCCCAGCATTTT. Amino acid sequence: CASSPSGTGGRQPQHF.